The T cell receptor (beta chain) under discussion was sequenced for a study of technical replicates of blood from a handful of donors. The assay was immunoSEQ multiplex PCR, and TCRdb's table has in-frame clones only and misses some. The sample lists fewer than 15,000 clones; roughly 77% were seen once. This TCR was recovered from a human donor in good health. Sequencing was performed on PBMCs.

CDR3 sequence (DNA): TGCGCCAGCAGCCCAGGACAGGGATCGAACATTCAGTACTTC. This sequence encodes CASSPGQGSNIQYF. The V gene is TRBV5-1, the J gene TRBJ2-4; TRBD1 matches 8 bases. V gave up 4 bases and J gave up 7 bases; unmatched junction bases: 7. CDR1 and CDR2 from the germline V gene are SGHRS and YFSETQ. The CDR3 runs to 14 residues. Full variable domain (remainder filled in from reference TRBV5-1 and TRBJ2-4): KAGVTQTPRYLIKTRGQQVTLSCSPISGHRSVSWYQQTPGQGLQFLFEYFSETQRNKGNFPGRFSGRQFSNSRSEMNVSTLELGDSALYLCASSPGQGSNIQYFGAGTRLSVL.